A single sample gave rise to the 17 T cell receptor beta chains below, sequenced in a study of CD8 T cells in Susac syndrome. Random hexamers primed reverse transcription of about 0.45 to 1 ug RNA. Via MiXCR, TCRdb re-called the immunoSEQ multiplex PCR reads, giving one row per CDR3 protein. The repertoire holds hundreds of thousands of distinct CDR3 sequences, with roughly 85% as singletons. The sequencing sample was made of CD8+ T cells from PBMCs. These receptors were taken from a human donor with multiple sclerosis.

This chain links TRBV28 with TRBJ2-1; D remains ambiguous. Trimming took 6 bases from V and 9 from J, leaving 15 bases between them. Germline V gene data show CDR1 as MDHEN and CDR2 as SYDVKM. The CDR3 spans 13 residues. CDR3 DNA: TGTGCCAGCAGAGCCCCCAGAGGAAGTGAGCAGTTCTTC. Its translation: CASRAPRGSEQFF.

The chain employs TRBV28 and TRBJ1-2; perhaps TRBD1 as D (6 bases). Per the germline V gene, CDR1 is MDHEN and CDR2 is SYDVKM. Between the trimmed V and J ends, which lost 6 bases and 3 bases, there was a span of 11 bases. This CDR3 has 13 residues. Here the CDR3 reads CASSYNRDYGYTF. The CDR3 bases are TGTGCCAGCAGCTACAACAGGGACTATGGCTACACCTTC.

The gene calls are TRBV3-1 and TRBJ2-5; 7 nucleotides align to TRBD1. This CDR3 is 16 amino acids long. Germline V gives CDR1 LGHDT, CDR2 YNNKEL (reference sequence). Losses at the gene ends were 0 bases for V and 2 bases for J; bases not matched to a gene: 6. The CDR3: CASSQEGWDSQETQYF. The CDR3 DNA reads as TGTGCCAGCAGCCAAGAAGGATGGGACAGTCAAGAGACCCAGTACTTC.

This chain joins TRBV29-1 and TRBJ2-1; the match to TRBD1 covers 7 bases. The CDR3 has 13 amino acids. Germline V gives CDR1 SQVTM, CDR2 ANQGSEA. The junction had 7 bases not matched to a gene; V was cut back by 8 bases and J by 3 bases. The CDR3 DNA follows: TGCAGCCTATCGGGACAGCACTACAATGAGCAGTTCTTC. Its protein is CSLSGQHYNEQFF.

The chain is built from TRBV27 and TRBJ2-1; D is possibly TRBD2 (6 bases). The ends were cut back, 8 bases at V and 9 bases at J, with 14 bases in the middle. The germline V gene encodes CDR1 MNHEY and CDR2 SMNVEV (reference sequence). This CDR3 contains 12 residues. CDR3 nucleotide sequence: TGTGCCAGCGGGATGGGACTCCCTGAGCAGTTCTTC. It encodes CASGMGLPEQFF.

The V and J genes are TRBV20-1 and TRBJ2-3; 8 positions agree with TRBD2. From germline, CDR1 is DFQATT and CDR2 SNEGSKA (reference sequence). The CDR3 extends over 18 amino acids. V was pared by 2 bases and J by 2 bases, with 15 bases of the junction left unmatched. The CDR3 DNA sequence: TGCAGTGCTAGACCAGGCGGGGGGCGGGACGTCACCACAGATACGCAGTATTTT. Its translation is CSARPGGGRDVTTDTQYF.

This chain uses TRBV20-1 with TRBJ2-1; D may be TRBD1 or TRBD2 (5 bases each). This CDR3 has 15 residues. Germline V gene lookup returns CDR1 DFQATT and CDR2 SNEGSKA (reference sequence). The V end lost 6 bases, the J end lost 4 bases, and 19 bases lay between the germline ends. DNA for the CDR3: TGCAGTGCACCCGAGGGGTACCCTCGATACAATGAGCAGTTCTTC. Translated, it gives CSAPEGYPRYNEQFF.

The V call is TRBV13, the J call TRBJ2-3; TRBD2 agrees at 15 bases. CDR1 and CDR2 from the germline V gene are PRHDT and FYEKMQ (reference sequence). This CDR3 contains 18 residues. V shed 1 base and J 5 bases; nucleotides not matched to a gene: 7. The CDR3 sequence is CASSLEEGLAGGIDTQYF. The CDR3 DNA sequence: TGTGCCAGCAGCTTAGAAGAGGGACTAGCGGGAGGCATAGATACGCAGTATTTT.

The chain recombines TRBV27 with TRBJ2-2, with TRBD2 matching over 12 bases. J gave up 5 bases and V 0 bases, and 13 bases lay outside the gene matches. The CDR3 totals 20 residues. Germline CDR1 is MNHEY and CDR2 is SMNVEV (reference sequence). CDR3 DNA sequence: TGTGCCAGCAGTTTATCATTGGGCCTAGCGGGAGGGCCAGAGACCGGGGAGCTGTTTTTT. The encoded protein is CASSLSLGLAGGPETGELFF.

The chain employs TRBV6-2 or TRBV6-3 and TRBJ2-7; the match to TRBD2 covers 7 bases. V lost 2 bases to trimming and J lost 5 bases; unmatched junction nucleotides: 6. The CDR3 runs to 14 residues. Germline-derived CDR1 and CDR2 are MNHEY and SVGEGT. CDR3 in amino acids: CASSYGAGAHEQYF. CDR3 sequence (DNA): TGTGCCAGCAGTTACGGGGCGGGAGCTCACGAGCAGTACTTC.

The CDR3 DNA is TGTGCCAGCCGGAGCGGGCCCCCTAATGAGCAGTTCTTC. It specifies CASRSGPPNEQFF. This chain links TRBV7-9 with TRBJ2-1; tentative D call: TRBD2 (6 bases). The V gene lost 8 bases and the J gene lost 7 bases, with 15 bases spanning the gap. This CDR3 has 13 amino acids. Germline-derived CDR1 and CDR2 are SEHNR and FQNEAQ (reference sequence).

The table lists this clonotype with a count of one. The J gene is TRBJ2-7, the V gene TRBV6-5, with 8 bases aligning to TRBD1. The germline gives CDR1 MNHEY, CDR2 SVGAGI. This CDR3 region has 15 residues. With V trimmed by 4 bases and J by 5 bases, 10 bases remained unmatched. For the CDR3, the DNA is TGTGCCAGCAGTTTGCAATTTCAACAGGGGGACGAGCAGTACTTC. Its translation: CASSLQFQQGDEQYF.

J is TRBJ2-7 and V is TRBV4-3; D is uncertain. From germline, CDR1 is LGHNA and CDR2 YSLEER. This CDR3 has 14 amino acids. Trimming removed 0 bases from V and 0 bases from J, with 6 bases in between. The DNA for the CDR3 is TGCGCCAGCAGCCAAGAACTTAGCTCCTACGAGCAGTACTTC. Its protein is CASSQELSSYEQYF.

This chain connects TRBV2 to TRBJ2-1, with D perhaps TRBD1 or TRBD2 (5 bases each). There are 12 residues in the CDR3. Germline lookup yields CDR1 SNHLY and CDR2 FYNNEI. The V end was cut by 10 bases, the J end by 7 bases, with 14 bases between. CDR3 residues: CAISTAVNEQFF. In DNA, the CDR3 is TGTGCCATCTCGACAGCGGTAAATGAGCAGTTCTTC.

The chain is built from TRBV7-9 and TRBJ2-7; 8 bases fit TRBD2. Germline V gene data show CDR1 as SEHNR and CDR2 as FQNEAQ (reference sequence). The CDR3 consists of 16 residues. The V gene end was trimmed by 2 bases and the J gene end by 0 bases; junction bases not matched to a gene: 6. For the CDR3, the DNA is TGTGCCAGCAGCTTACTAGCGGGTGCCAGCTCCTACGAGCAGTACTTC. Residues: CASSLLAGASSYEQYF. The full variable domain, with the rest looked up from reference TRBV7-9 and TRBJ2-7, is DTGVSQNPRHKITKRGQNVTFRCDPISEHNRLYWYRQTLGQGPEFLTYFQNEAQLEKSRLLSDRFSAERPKGSFSTLEIQRTEQGDSAMYLCASSLLAGASSYEQYFGPGTRLTVT.

This rearrangement joins TRBV20-1 to TRBJ2-1; TRBD2 is a possible D gene (6 bases). Deletions cut 6 bases from V and 9 bases from J, with 12 bases between. Germline CDR1 DFQATT, CDR2 SNEGSKA (reference sequence). The CDR3 totals 11 residues. The CDR3 DNA reads as TGCAGTGCCCCATCCGGGGGTGAGCAGTTCTTC. Its protein product is CSAPSGGEQFF.

The chain couples TRBV5-8 to TRBJ2-1; D possibly matches TRBD1 or TRBD2 (6 bases each). The CDR3 extends over 15 amino acids. Germline lookup yields CDR1 SGHTS and CDR2 YDEGEE. The V and J ends lost 2 bases and 9 bases respectively, with 18 bases between them. The CDR3 spells CASSFFLSGGREQFF. CDR3 DNA: TGTGCCAGCAGCTTCTTTCTAAGTGGGGGGCGTGAGCAGTTCTTC.